Each of the 24 T cell receptor beta chains below was sequenced from the same sample in a study of blood T cell repertoires in COVID-19 (dated by TCRdb to the early 2020s). Preparation of the library involved the immunoSEQ multiplex PCR assay. The table was pulled from immuneACCESS by TCRdb, which kept in-frame rearrangements only. Such tables lose some clones; where checked, under half of the loss comes from unresolved V genes, and the rest has no known cause. This sample comprises some 60,000 clones, about 92% of them detected only once. Around 1.3% of the sample belongs to the ten largest clones. The sequenced material came from peripheral blood. The receptors stem from a man between 60 and 75 years old with acute or convalescent COVID-19.

The chain recombines TRBV4-1 with TRBJ1-5; D perhaps matches TRBD1 (5 bases). Germline lookup yields CDR1 MGHRA and CDR2 YSYEKL. V was cut by 0 bases and J by 4 bases, with 13 bases left in between. The CDR3 spans 16 residues. In DNA form, the CDR3 reads TGCGCCAGCAGCCAAGAGAAGGGTACAGGTAATCAGCCCCAGCATTTT. This encodes CASSQEKGTGNQPQHF.

The chain joins TRBV7-9 to TRBJ2-2; TRBD1 is a possible D gene (6 bases). V shed 5 bases and J shed 5 bases, with 12 bases lying between them. CDR1 is SEHNR, CDR2 FQNEAQ, per germline (reference sequence). This CDR3 is built from 14 residues. CDR3 loop: CASSQNRATGELFF. The CDR3 region has the DNA TGTGCCAGCAGCCAGAACAGGGCTACCGGGGAGCTGTTTTTT.

The rearrangement joins TRBV12-5 to TRBJ2-3, with 7 bases identical to TRBD1. Trimming at V came to 1 base and at J to 11 bases, leaving 3 bases not matched to a gene. Germline V gene sequence: CDR1 LGHNT, CDR2 FRNRAP. This CDR3 comprises 12 residues. CDR3: CASGLDRDRQYF. CDR3 nucleotides: TGTGCTAGTGGTTTGGACCGGGACAGGCAGTATTTT.

The CDR3 reads CASSQDRENGYTF. The CDR3 nucleotides read TGTGCCAGCTCCCAGGACAGGGAAAACGGCTACACCTTC. The chain recombines TRBV18 with TRBJ1-2; 8 bases agree with TRBD1. In germline, CDR1 is KGHSH, CDR2 LQKENI. CDR3 length: 13 amino acids. V gave up 6 bases and J gave up 8 bases; unmatched junction bases: 8.

V usage is TRBV4-1 and J usage is TRBJ1-2; 9 bases are a match to TRBD1. The length of the CDR3 is 15 residues. From germline, CDR1 is MGHRA and CDR2 YSYEKL. J lost 4 bases, V lost 1 base, and 4 bases had no gene match. The CDR3 nucleotides are TGCGCCAGCAGCCAAGCGGGACAGGGTTTCTATGGCTACACCTTC. Its protein product is CASSQAGQGFYGYTF.

The chain combines TRBV2 with TRBJ1-6, with 7 bases aligning to TRBD1. The germline V gene encodes CDR1 SNHLY and CDR2 FYNNEI. The CDR3 is 15 amino acids. V gave up 7 bases and J gave up 2 bases; unmatched junction bases: 5. This chain's CDR3 is CASKSDRAYNSPLHF. CDR3 nucleotide sequence: TGTGCCAGCAAGTCCGACAGGGCCTATAATTCACCCCTCCACTTT.

This chain connects TRBV6-4 to TRBJ1-1, with TRBD1 identical over 9 bases. V was pared by 7 bases and J by 0 bases, with 9 bases of the junction left unmatched. This CDR3 spans 16 amino acids. CDR1 is MRHNA, CDR2 SNTAGT, per germline. The CDR3 here is CASNPPRDRVNTEAFF. The DNA of the CDR3 is TGTGCCAGCAACCCCCCGCGGGACAGGGTGAACACTGAAGCTTTCTTT.

V and J are TRBV5-6 and TRBJ2-2; perhaps TRBD2 as D (6 bases). The V end lost 1 base, the J end lost 1 base, and 17 bases lay between the germline ends. Germline V gene sequence: CDR1 SGHDT, CDR2 YYEEEE. This CDR3 is built from 18 residues. CDR3 DNA: TGTGCCAGCAGCTTGTTACACGTCGGAGGGTTGAACACCGGGGAGCTGTTTTTT. Translating gives CASSLLHVGGLNTGELFF. Variable domain in full (rest from reference TRBV5-6 and TRBJ2-2): DAGVTQSPTHLIKTRGQQVTLRCSPKSGHDTVSWYQQALGQGPQFIFQYYEEEERQRGNFPDRFSGHQFPNYSSELNVNALLLGDSALYLCASSLLHVGGLNTGELFFGEGSRLTVL.

The chain has TRBV6-4 and TRBJ1-2, with TRBD1 identical over 8 bases. Germline V gives CDR1 MRHNA, CDR2 SNTAGT. The CDR3 has 14 residues. Trimming cost V 10 bases and J 3 bases; bases outside gene matches: 10. The CDR3 protein is CANFGQGIYYGYTF. Here the CDR3 DNA reads TGTGCCAATTTCGGACAGGGAATTTACTATGGCTACACCTTC.

The genes are TRBV7-9 and TRBJ2-2, with D possibly TRBD1 on 6 matching bases. Trimming shortened V by 5 bases and J by 0 bases, and 16 bases separated the two germline ends. Germline V gene data show CDR1 as SEHNR and CDR2 as FQNEAQ (reference sequence). The CDR3 is 17 residues long. CDR3 sequence (DNA): TGTGCCAGCAGCCGTCCGGGACATCCCTCGAACACCGGGGAGCTGTTTTTT. Translated: CASSRPGHPSNTGELFF. Variable domain in full (rest from reference TRBV7-9 and TRBJ2-2): DTGVSQNPRHKITKRGQNVTFRCDPISEHNRLYWYRQTLGQGPEFLTYFQNEAQLEKSRLLSDRFSAERPKGSFSTLEIQRTEQGDSAMYLCASSRPGHPSNTGELFFGEGSRLTVL.

This rearrangement joins TRBV18 to TRBJ2-2; 10 bases are a match to TRBD1. The CDR3 spans 15 residues. CDR1 and CDR2 from the germline V gene are KGHSH and LQKENI. Unmatched junction bases numbered 4, after V lost 3 bases and J lost 6 bases. The CDR3 DNA reads as TGTGCCAGCTCACCCGCCGGGACAGGGGCCGGGGAGCTGTTTTTT. Protein product: CASSPAGTGAGELFF.

This chain joins TRBV21-1 and TRBJ2-7; the DNA was not used to check the table's D call, TRBD1. TRBV21-1 is described as a pseudogene. The CDR3 has 17 amino acids. CDR3 DNA sequence: TGTGCCAGCATCCCGCCGGCTGACAGGGGCAACACCTACGAGCAGTACTTC. Protein sequence: CASIPPADRGNTYEQYF.

The chain employs TRBV5-4 and TRBJ1-2; tentative D call: TRBD1 (6 bases). CDR1 and CDR2 from the germline V gene are SGHNT and YYREEE (reference sequence). This CDR3 is 14 amino acids long. Trimming left V 4 bases short and J 8 bases short, with 18 bases between. Here the CDR3 reads CASSPGALPEGYTF. CDR3 DNA sequence: TGTGCCAGCAGCCCAGGGGCCCTCCCTGAGGGCTACACCTTC.

V gene TRBV4-1 combines with J gene TRBJ2-3, with 8 bases lining up with TRBD1. This CDR3 spans 16 amino acids. Germline V CDR1 and CDR2: MGHRA, YSYEKL. The ends lost 0 bases at V and 4 bases at J; junction bases unmatched: 6. The CDR3 nucleotides are TGCGCCAGCAGCCAAGACGGGACAGGAGCAGCAGATACGCAGTATTTT. Residues: CASSQDGTGAADTQYF.

The V call is TRBV6-5, the J call TRBJ2-1, with 10 bases aligning to TRBD2. Per the germline V gene, CDR1 is MNHEY and CDR2 is SVGAGI. Losses at the gene ends were 8 bases for V and 7 bases for J; bases not matched to a gene: 8. The CDR3 spans 14 residues. CDR3 sequence: CASVASGGRNEQFF. The CDR3 region has the DNA TGTGCCAGCGTAGCTAGCGGGGGCCGTAATGAGCAGTTCTTC.

This sequence joins TRBV19 and TRBJ1-4; D possibly corresponds to TRBD1 (6 bases). Deletions cut 5 bases from V and 8 bases from J, with 18 bases between. The germline CDR1 and CDR2 sequences are LNHDA and SQIVND (reference sequence). CDR3 length: 15 amino acids. The CDR3 bases are TGTGCCAGTAGTGGGGGGGCGGCCAGGCGAGAAAAACTGTTTTTT. It encodes CASSGGAARREKLFF.

The rearrangement joins TRBV5-4 to TRBJ1-1; D might be TRBD1 (5 bases). Trimming left V 3 bases short and J 2 bases short, with 11 bases between. Germline lookup yields CDR1 SGHNT and CDR2 YYREEE (reference sequence). The CDR3 extends over 14 amino acids. The CDR3 bases are TGTGCCAGCAGCTCAACGGACACAAACACTGAAGCTTTCTTT. Its protein is CASSSTDTNTEAFF.

This chain joins TRBV29-1 and TRBJ1-4; tentative D call: TRBD1 (5 bases). The CDR3 is 14 residues long. V was cut by 5 bases and J by 0 bases, with 10 bases left in between. Germline assignment: CDR1 SQVTM and CDR2 ANQGSEA. The CDR3 DNA is TGCAGCGTTCGGGCAGGGACAACTAATGAAAAACTGTTTTTT. It yields the protein CSVRAGTTNEKLFF.

This rearrangement joins TRBV7-6 to TRBJ2-2; TRBD1 matches at 9 bases. The germline CDR1 and CDR2 sequences are SGHVS and FNYEAQ. The length of the CDR3 is 15 residues. V shed 4 bases, J shed 5 bases, and the junction held 5 bases outside the gene matches. The CDR3 loop is CASSSGTGKTGELFF. Here the CDR3 DNA reads TGTGCCAGCAGCTCCGGGACAGGGAAAACCGGGGAGCTGTTTTTT.

This chain uses TRBV9 with TRBJ2-1; D not resolved. The V gene lost 2 bases and the J gene lost 9 bases, with 12 bases spanning the gap. This CDR3 is built from 13 residues. Germline assignment: CDR1 SGDLS and CDR2 YYNGEE. CDR3 in DNA: TGTGCCAGCAGCGTCTATGTGGTCGGTGAGCAGTTCTTC. Amino acids: CASSVYVVGEQFF.

This clone was seen once. This chain joins TRBV18 and TRBJ1-6; TRBD1 matches 7 bases. The CDR3 has 14 residues. Germline loops: CDR1 KGHSH, CDR2 LQKENI. V lost 3 bases, J lost 9 bases, and 5 bases stayed unmatched. The CDR3 nucleotides read TGTGCCAGCTCACCGAACAGGGGACTTTCACCCCTCCACTTT. Translated, it gives CASSPNRGLSPLHF.

This sequence joins TRBV6-1 and TRBJ1-6; TRBD1 is a possible D gene (5 bases). The V end was cut by 1 base, the J end by 0 bases, with 19 bases between. Per the germline V gene, CDR1 is MNHNS and CDR2 is SASEGT. The CDR3 contains 20 residues. CDR3 sequence reads: CASSEEGSRRDGSYNSPLHF. CDR3 DNA sequence: TGTGCCAGCAGTGAAGAGGGCTCCAGGAGGGACGGCTCCTATAATTCACCCCTCCACTTT.

As DNA, the CDR3 is TGCGCCAGCAGCCAAGGGAGGACCGTCACAGATACGCAGTATTTT. Amino acids: CASSQGRTVTDTQYF. The gene calls are TRBV4-1 and TRBJ2-3; D is possibly TRBD2 (5 bases). The CDR3 has 15 amino acids. Trimming took off 1 base at V and 2 bases at J, with 10 bases between the two ends. The V gene's germline CDR1 is MGHRA and CDR2 YSYEKL.

A single count supports this clone. J is TRBJ1-2 and V is TRBV28; 7 bases agree with TRBD1. Germline V gene lookup returns CDR1 MDHEN and CDR2 SYDVKM. Trimming cost V 5 bases and J 7 bases; bases outside gene matches: 7. The CDR3 loop spans 13 amino acids. The CDR3 nucleotides read TGTGCCAGCAGTAGTGACAGGGTGTCTGGCTACACCTTC. This encodes CASSSDRVSGYTF.